The 24 T cell receptor beta chains below all came from one sample that was sequenced in a study of CD8+CD57+ T cells in acquired aplastic anemia. CD8+CD57+ cell expansion, shown by flow cytometry, had occurred in the patients selected for sequencing. It was genomic DNA that served as the template for profiling TCR beta VDJ and CDR3. TCRdb recomputed calls from the reads with MiXCR, one row per CDR3 protein. Altogether about 290,000 distinct CDR3 sequences are present, about three fifths being singletons, with the ten largest covering around 1.3%. Input material: sorted CD4+, CD8+, or CD8+CD57+ T cells (not recorded which) from PBMCs. These TCRs come from a human donor with aplastic anemia.

The table lists this clonotype with a count of one. J is TRBJ2-5 and V is TRBV19; D remains ambiguous. CDR1 and CDR2 from the germline V gene are LNHDA and SQIVND (reference sequence). CDR3 length equals 13 residues. The V end was cut by 5 bases, the J end by 7 bases, with 14 bases between. The CDR3 here is CASSSATWATQYF. The CDR3 DNA reads TGTGCCAGTAGTTCGGCTACGTGGGCGACCCAGTACTTC.

The chain couples TRBV19 to TRBJ1-2, with TRBD1 as a possible D gene (5 bases). The V gene's germline CDR1 is LNHDA and CDR2 SQIVND (reference sequence). This CDR3 region has 15 residues. V lost 7 bases, J lost 6 bases, and 21 bases lay in between. For the CDR3, the DNA is TGTGCCAGTACCCCTTCGTGGCAGGGCGAAGATGGCTACACCTTC. Translation gives CASTPSWQGEDGYTF. Variable domain in full (rest from reference TRBV19 and TRBJ1-2): DGGITQSPKYLFRKEGQNVTLSCEQNLNHDAMYWYRQDPGQGLRLIYYSQIVNDFQKGDIAEGYSVSREKKESFPLTVTSAQKNPTAFYLCASTPSWQGEDGYTFGSGTRLTVV.

In its sample, this clonotype was seen once. For the CDR3, the DNA is TGTGCCAGCAGGGGGGGGACTAGCCCTTCTAATACGCAGTATTTT. It is translated as CASRGGTSPSNTQYF. This chain connects TRBV15 to TRBJ2-3; 9 nucleotides align to TRBD2. CDR1 and CDR2 (germline): LNHNV, YYDKDF (reference sequence). V shed 10 bases, J shed 7 bases, and the junction held 15 bases outside the gene matches. This CDR3 has 15 amino acids.

This clonotype was recorded a few times. One base away lies a much larger clone, so this may be a sequencing read error. The rearrangement joins TRBV29-1 to TRBJ1-1; the D is unclear. Trimming removed 4 bases from V and 0 bases from J, with 12 bases in between. The CDR3 spans 14 residues. The V gene's germline CDR1 is SQVTM and CDR2 ANQGSEA. The DNA of the CDR3 is TGCAGCGTTGGTTTGGGCGCGATGAACACTGAAGCTTTCTTT. It encodes CSVGLGAMNTEAFF.

This clonotype occurred many times. This rearrangement joins TRBV13 to TRBJ2-3; possibly TRBD2 for D (6 bases). CDR3 length: 20 residues. Germline values: CDR1 PRHDT, CDR2 FYEKMQ (reference sequence). Trimming left V 5 bases short and J 3 bases short, with 30 bases between. CDR3 residues: CASSRMAWLAEGATTDTQYF. DNA for the CDR3: TGTGCCAGCAGCCGTATGGCATGGTTAGCGGAAGGAGCGACGACAGATACGCAGTATTTT.

This clonotype was seen ten or more times. The V and J genes are TRBV7-9 and TRBJ2-7; the D gene is possibly TRBD2 (6 bases). Germline loops: CDR1 SEHNR, CDR2 FQNEAQ (reference sequence). The CDR3 sequence is 13 residues long. The ends were cut back, 4 bases at V and 9 bases at J, with 16 bases in the middle. The CDR3 DNA is TGTGCCAGCAGCTCCGCGGGGTCAATCGGGCAGTACTTC. Its protein is CASSSAGSIGQYF.

This clonotype was picked up many times. V and J are TRBV7-8 and TRBJ2-1; D remains unclear. In germline, CDR1 is SGHVS, CDR2 FQNEAQ. The length of the CDR3 is 13 residues. Trimming removed 8 bases from V and 7 bases from J, with 15 bases in between. The CDR3 is CASERLAGNEQFF. Here the CDR3 DNA reads TGTGCCAGCGAACGGCTGGCTGGGAATGAGCAGTTCTTC.

There are a few counts of this clonotype. The chain is built from TRBV29-1 and TRBJ1-1, with 8 bases identical to TRBD1. Germline CDR1 and CDR2: SQVTM and ANQGSEA. The V gene end was trimmed by 3 bases and the J gene end by 11 bases; junction bases not matched to a gene: 17. This CDR3 is 15 amino acids long. CDR3: CSVDHPTGGGFGAFF. The CDR3 coding sequence is TGCAGCGTTGATCACCCTACAGGGGGAGGATTCGGTGCTTTCTTT.

J is TRBJ2-7 and V is TRBV12-3 or TRBV12-4; D might be TRBD2 (5 bases). This CDR3 spans 12 amino acids. Trimming removed 2 bases from V and 6 bases from J, with 8 bases in between. CDR3 residues: CASSLIGSEQYF. The CDR3 DNA follows: TGTGCCAGCAGTTTAATAGGGAGCGAGCAGTACTTC.

The V call is TRBV19, the J call TRBJ2-3; D remains unclear. Deletions cut 7 bases from V and 11 bases from J, with 19 bases between. The CDR3 extends over 13 amino acids. Germline V gene lookup returns CDR1 LNHDA and CDR2 SQIVND (reference sequence). In DNA, the CDR3 is TGTGCCAGTACCCCCCGGAGAGCCTCGATGCAGTATTTT. Residues: CASTPRRASMQYF.

This chain links TRBV7-9 with TRBJ1-2, with TRBD1 matching 7 bases. The CDR3 totals 17 residues. Trimming at V came to 1 base and at J to 3 bases, leaving 11 bases not matched to a gene. CDR1 is SEHNR and CDR2 is FQNEAQ in the germline V gene (reference sequence). The CDR3 region has the DNA TGTGCCAGCAGCTTAGGACAGGGAGGTGGAGTGGACTATGGCTACACCTTC. Translated, it gives CASSLGQGGGVDYGYTF. Combining the CDR3 with reference TRBV7-9 and TRBJ1-2 gives the whole variable domain DTGVSQNPRHKITKRGQNVTFRCDPISEHNRLYWYRQTLGQGPEFLTYFQNEAQLEKSRLLSDRFSAERPKGSFSTLEIQRTEQGDSAMYLCASSLGQGGGVDYGYTFGSGTRLTVV.

This chain joins TRBV7-9 and TRBJ1-1; D is ambiguous. Trimming removed 2 bases at V and 3 bases at J, with 10 bases between. Germline CDR1 reads SEHNR; CDR2 reads FQNEAQ (reference sequence). The CDR3 has 14 amino acids. The CDR3 DNA reads as TGTGCCAGCAGCTTATTCATCACAGACACTGAAGCTTTCTTT. Translated: CASSLFITDTEAFF.

This chain connects TRBV20-1 to TRBJ2-1; 11 bases agree with TRBD2. This CDR3 contains 17 residues. Trimming at V came to 6 bases and at J to 0 bases, leaving 10 bases not matched to a gene. The germline CDR1 and CDR2 sequences are DFQATT and SNEGSKA (reference sequence). The CDR3 loop is CSARLAGNWSSYNEQFF. For the CDR3, the DNA is TGCAGTGCCAGACTAGCGGGAAATTGGAGCTCCTACAATGAGCAGTTCTTC.

Many counts were recorded for this clonotype. The chain employs TRBV2 and TRBJ2-3; unclear D gene. CDR1 and CDR2 (germline): SNHLY, FYNNEI. V dropped 6 bases and J dropped 1 base, with 5 bases sitting between them. CDR3 length equals 12 residues. This CDR3 reads CASRFGTDTQYF. The CDR3 region has the DNA TGTGCCAGCAGATTTGGCACAGATACGCAGTATTTT.

This chain connects TRBV9 to TRBJ2-1; D is ambiguous. The germline V gene encodes CDR1 SGDLS and CDR2 YYNGEE. V lost 0 bases to trimming and J lost 0 bases, with 7 bases between them. The CDR3 is 15 amino acids. The CDR3 region is CASSVGMSSYNEQFF. The CDR3 bases are TGTGCCAGCAGCGTAGGTATGAGCTCCTACAATGAGCAGTTCTTC.

The chain has TRBV25-1 and TRBJ2-7; the match to TRBD1 covers 11 bases. The V gene end was trimmed by 4 bases and the J gene end by 4 bases; junction bases not matched to a gene: 9. Germline V lookup: CDR1 MGHDK, CDR2 SYGVNS. The CDR3 loop spans 16 amino acids. The CDR3 sequence: CASSADRDRGSYEQYF. CDR3 coding DNA: TGTGCCAGCAGTGCCGATCGGGACAGGGGGAGTTACGAGCAGTACTTC.

The chain links TRBV27 to TRBJ2-2; D assignment may be TRBD1 or TRBD2 (5 bases each). The germline CDR1 and CDR2 sequences are MNHEY and SMNVEV (reference sequence). This CDR3 is 16 amino acids long. The germline V and J ends were trimmed by 7 bases and 3 bases, with 18 bases remaining between them. In DNA form, the CDR3 reads TGTGCCAGCAAAGTCGGGGCAGGGCAGGACACCGGGGAGCTGTTTTTT. As protein: CASKVGAGQDTGELFF.

The rearrangement links TRBV20-1 to TRBJ2-1; 8 bases are shared with TRBD2. Looked up from germline, CDR1 is DFQATT and CDR2 is SNEGSKA (reference sequence). The CDR3 totals 13 residues. V lost 4 bases, J lost 5 bases, and 4 bases stayed unmatched. Here the CDR3 reads CSATGTRHNEQFF. In DNA, the CDR3 is TGCAGTGCTACCGGGACTAGACACAATGAGCAGTTCTTC.

This clonotype was counted a single time. This chain uses TRBV15 with TRBJ2-1, with 12 bases aligning to TRBD2. Germline V gene lookup returns CDR1 LNHNV and CDR2 YYDKDF (reference sequence). This CDR3 has 14 amino acids. With 5 bases clipped from V and 6 bases from J, the junction kept 2 bases outside the gene matches. The CDR3 is CATSQGLAGNEQFF. The CDR3 region has the DNA TGTGCCACCAGCCAGGGACTAGCGGGCAATGAGCAGTTCTTC.

This rearrangement joins TRBV7-8 to TRBJ1-6; no definite D call. Germline-derived CDR1 and CDR2 are SGHVS and FQNEAQ. The CDR3 runs 13 residues. V was pared by 5 bases and J by 8 bases, with 10 bases between. The CDR3 spells CASSTKLDSPLHF. CDR3 in DNA: TGTGCCAGCAGCACCAAACTTGATTCACCCCTCCACTTT.

This clonotype was detected many times. The chain joins TRBV5-8 to TRBJ1-6, with 9 bases matching TRBD1. Germline CDR1 reads SGHTS; CDR2 reads YDEGEE. The CDR3 is made up of 15 amino acids. The V and J ends lost 4 bases and 4 bases, in that order; junction bases with no gene match: 3. The CDR3, as DNA: TGTGCCAGCAGCGGGACAGGGTCGTATAATTCACCCCTCCACTTT. It specifies CASSGTGSYNSPLHF.

J is TRBJ2-7 and V is TRBV19; TRBD2 agrees at 11 bases. V shed 5 bases, J shed 2 bases, and the junction held 8 bases outside the gene matches. The CDR3 spans 16 residues. From germline, CDR1 is LNHDA and CDR2 SQIVND (reference sequence). In DNA, the CDR3 is TGTGCCAGTAGTGGGGGGACTAGCGGAGGTCCCTACGAGCAGTACTTC. Translation gives CASSGGTSGGPYEQYF.

V is TRBV6-1 and J is TRBJ2-5; TRBD2 is a possible D gene (5 bases). The CDR3 spans 13 residues. V gave up 6 bases and J gave up 7 bases, with 15 bases separating them. CDR1 and CDR2 (germline): MNHNS, SASEGT. In DNA form, the CDR3 reads TGTGCCAGCAGCTTTGGCGGCGGAGGGACCCAGTACTTC. Amino acids: CASSFGGGGTQYF.

J is TRBJ2-5 and V is TRBV11-3; weak D call: TRBD1 (6 bases). The germline CDR1 and CDR2 sequences are SGHNT and YENEEA. The CDR3 is 15 residues long. Between the trimmed V and J ends, which lost 5 bases and 2 bases, there was a span of 15 bases. The DNA for the CDR3 is TGTGCCAGCAGCCCAGGGGTAGTTGATCAAGAGACCCAGTACTTC. This gives the protein CASSPGVVDQETQYF.